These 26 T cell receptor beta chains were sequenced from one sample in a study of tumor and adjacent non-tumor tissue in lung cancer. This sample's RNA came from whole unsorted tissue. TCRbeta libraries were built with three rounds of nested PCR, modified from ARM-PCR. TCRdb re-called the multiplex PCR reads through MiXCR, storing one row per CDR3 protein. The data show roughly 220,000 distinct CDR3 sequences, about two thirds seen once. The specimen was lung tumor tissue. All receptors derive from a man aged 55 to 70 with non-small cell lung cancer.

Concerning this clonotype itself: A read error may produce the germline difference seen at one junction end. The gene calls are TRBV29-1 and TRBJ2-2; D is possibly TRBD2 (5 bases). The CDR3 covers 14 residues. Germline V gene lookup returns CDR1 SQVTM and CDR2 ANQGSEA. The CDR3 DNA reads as TGCAGCGTCGCCCATACTGGTAGAGTCGGGAAGCTGTTTTTT. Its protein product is CSVAHTGRVGKLFF.

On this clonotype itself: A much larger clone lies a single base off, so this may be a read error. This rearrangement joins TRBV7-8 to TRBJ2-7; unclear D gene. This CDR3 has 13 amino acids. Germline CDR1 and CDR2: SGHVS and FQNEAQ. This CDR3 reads CASSFVGSNDQYF. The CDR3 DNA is TGTGCCAGCAGCTTCGTTGGATCTAACGACCAGTACTTC.

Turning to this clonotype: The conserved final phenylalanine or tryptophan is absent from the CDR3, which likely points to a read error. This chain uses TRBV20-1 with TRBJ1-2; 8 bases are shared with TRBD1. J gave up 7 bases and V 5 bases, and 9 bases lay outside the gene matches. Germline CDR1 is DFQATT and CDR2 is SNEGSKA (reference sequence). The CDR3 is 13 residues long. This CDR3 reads CSAQMDRASGYTV. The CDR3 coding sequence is TGCAGTGCTCAGATGGACAGGGCTTCTGGCTACACCGTC.

This CDR3 is CVNSLMSSTEAFF. CDR3 nucleotide sequence: TGTGTCAACAGCTTAATGTCGAGCACTGAAGCTTTCTTT. The chain links TRBV11-3 to TRBJ1-1; D is ambiguous. CDR3 size: 13 residues. The germline gives CDR1 SGHNT, CDR2 YENEEA.

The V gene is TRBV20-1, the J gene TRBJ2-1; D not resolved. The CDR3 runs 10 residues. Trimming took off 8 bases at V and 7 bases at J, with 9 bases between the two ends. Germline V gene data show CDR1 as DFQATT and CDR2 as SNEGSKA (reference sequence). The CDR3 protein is CSIWTNEQFF. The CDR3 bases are TGCAGTATTTGGACGAATGAGCAGTTCTTC.

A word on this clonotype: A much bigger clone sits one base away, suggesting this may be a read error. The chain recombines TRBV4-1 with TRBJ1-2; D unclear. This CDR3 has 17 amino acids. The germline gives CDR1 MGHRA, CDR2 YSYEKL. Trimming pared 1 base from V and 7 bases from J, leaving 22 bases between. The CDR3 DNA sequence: TGCGCCAGCAGCCAAGGGACTCTCCCCTCTATTACGCCTGGCTACACCTTC. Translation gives CASSQGTLPSITPGYTF.

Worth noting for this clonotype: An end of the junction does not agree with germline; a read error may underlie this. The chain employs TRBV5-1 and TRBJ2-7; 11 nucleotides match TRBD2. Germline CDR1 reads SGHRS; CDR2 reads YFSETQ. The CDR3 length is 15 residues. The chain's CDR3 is CASSLGTSGSYGQYF. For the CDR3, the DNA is TGCGCCAGCAGCTTAGGGACTAGCGGCTCCTACGGGCAGTACTTC.

The CDR3 reads CASNLTASGSSYEQYF. The CDR3 nucleotides read TGTGCCAGCAACCTGACCGCCTCAGGGTCATCCTACGAGCAGTACTTC. The chain has TRBV6-5 and TRBJ2-7; a weak D match, TRBD1 (5 bases). The V end lost 7 bases, the J end lost 1 base, and 20 bases lay between the germline ends. This CDR3 spans 16 amino acids. The germline gives CDR1 MNHEY, CDR2 SVGAGI.

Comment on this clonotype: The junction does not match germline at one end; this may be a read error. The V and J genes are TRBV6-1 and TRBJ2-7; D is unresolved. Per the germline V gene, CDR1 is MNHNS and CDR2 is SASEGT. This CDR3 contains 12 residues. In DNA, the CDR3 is TGTACCAGCAACCACCCGAACTACGAGCAGTACTTC. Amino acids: CTSNHPNYEQYF.

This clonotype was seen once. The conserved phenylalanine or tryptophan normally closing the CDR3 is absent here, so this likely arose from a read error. The CDR3 DNA follows: TGTGTCAGCAGCTTCCGGGACAGGGTATCGAATGAGCAGTTCTTA. Protein product: CVSSFRDRVSNEQFL. The chain recombines TRBV5-4 with TRBJ2-1; 9 nucleotides agree with TRBD1. CDR3 length: 15 amino acids. Per the germline V gene, CDR1 is SGHNT and CDR2 is YYREEE (reference sequence).

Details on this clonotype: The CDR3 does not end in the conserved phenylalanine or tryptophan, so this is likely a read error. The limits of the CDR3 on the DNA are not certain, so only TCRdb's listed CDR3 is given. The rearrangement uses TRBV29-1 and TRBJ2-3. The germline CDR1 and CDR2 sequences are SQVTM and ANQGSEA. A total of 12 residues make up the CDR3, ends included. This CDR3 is CSVHLITDTLYP.

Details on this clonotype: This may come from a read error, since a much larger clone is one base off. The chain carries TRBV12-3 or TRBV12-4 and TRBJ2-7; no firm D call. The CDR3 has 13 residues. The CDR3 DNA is TGTGTCAGCAGTTTATATCAGATCGACGAGCAGTACTTC. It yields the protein CVSSLYQIDEQYF.

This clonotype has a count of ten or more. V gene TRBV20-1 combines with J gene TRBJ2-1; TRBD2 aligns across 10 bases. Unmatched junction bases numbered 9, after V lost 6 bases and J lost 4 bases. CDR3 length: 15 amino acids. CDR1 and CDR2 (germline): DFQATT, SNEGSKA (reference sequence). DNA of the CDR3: TGCAGTGCCACCCTGGGAGCGGGAGGGTACAATGAGCAGTTCTTC. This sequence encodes CSATLGAGGYNEQFF.

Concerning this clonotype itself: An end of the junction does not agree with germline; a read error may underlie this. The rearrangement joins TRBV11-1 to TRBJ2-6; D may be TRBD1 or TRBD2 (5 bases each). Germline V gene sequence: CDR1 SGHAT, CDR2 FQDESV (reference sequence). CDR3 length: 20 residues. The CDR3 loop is CASSLASPSRDYSWANVLTF. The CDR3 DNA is TGTGCCAGCAGCTTAGCGTCCCCTAGCAGGGATTACTCTTGGGCCAACGTCCTGACTTTC.

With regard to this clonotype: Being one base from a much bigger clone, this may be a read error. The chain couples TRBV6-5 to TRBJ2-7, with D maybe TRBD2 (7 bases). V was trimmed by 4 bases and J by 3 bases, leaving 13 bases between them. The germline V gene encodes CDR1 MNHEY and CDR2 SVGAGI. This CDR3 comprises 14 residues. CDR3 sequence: CASSFSGGHYEQYF. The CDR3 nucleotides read TGTGCCAGCAGTTTCTCGGGGGGCCACTACGAGCAGTACTTC.

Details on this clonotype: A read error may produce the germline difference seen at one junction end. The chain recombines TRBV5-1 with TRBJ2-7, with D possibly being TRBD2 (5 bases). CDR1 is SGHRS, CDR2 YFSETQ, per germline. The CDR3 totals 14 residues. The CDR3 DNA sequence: TGCGCCAGCAACGCCAGCTTGGCGGGCTACGAGCAGCATTTC. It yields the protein CASNASLAGYEQHF.

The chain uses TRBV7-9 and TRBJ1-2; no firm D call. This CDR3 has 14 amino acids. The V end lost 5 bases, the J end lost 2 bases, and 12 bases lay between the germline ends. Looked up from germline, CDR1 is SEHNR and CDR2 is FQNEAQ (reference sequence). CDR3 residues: CASSASSSNYGYTF. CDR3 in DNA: TGTGCCAGCAGCGCCTCGAGCTCAAACTATGGCTACACCTTC.

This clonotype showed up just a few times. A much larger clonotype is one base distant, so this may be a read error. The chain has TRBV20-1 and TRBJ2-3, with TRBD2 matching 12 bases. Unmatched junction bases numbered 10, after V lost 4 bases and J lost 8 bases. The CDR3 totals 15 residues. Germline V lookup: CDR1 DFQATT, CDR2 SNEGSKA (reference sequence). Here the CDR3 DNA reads TGCAGTGCTAATCGGCTAGCGGGGGGGCGTGGTACGCAGTATTTT. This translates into CSANRLAGGRGTQYF.

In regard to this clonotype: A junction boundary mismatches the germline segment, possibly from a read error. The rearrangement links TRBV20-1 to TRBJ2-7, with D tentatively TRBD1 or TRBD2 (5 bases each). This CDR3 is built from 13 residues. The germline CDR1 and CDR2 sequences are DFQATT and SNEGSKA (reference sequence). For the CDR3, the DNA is TGCAGTGCTAGAGATTACGGGACCTGTGAGCAGTATTTC. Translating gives CSARDYGTCEQYF.

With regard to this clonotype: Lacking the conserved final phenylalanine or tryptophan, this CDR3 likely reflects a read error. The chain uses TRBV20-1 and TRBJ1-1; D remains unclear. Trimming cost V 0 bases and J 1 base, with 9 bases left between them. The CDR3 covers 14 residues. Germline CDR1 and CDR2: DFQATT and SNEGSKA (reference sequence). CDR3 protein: CSAREGRPNTEAFV. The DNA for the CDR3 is TGCAGTGCTAGAGAGGGAAGACCGAACACTGAAGCTTTCGTT.

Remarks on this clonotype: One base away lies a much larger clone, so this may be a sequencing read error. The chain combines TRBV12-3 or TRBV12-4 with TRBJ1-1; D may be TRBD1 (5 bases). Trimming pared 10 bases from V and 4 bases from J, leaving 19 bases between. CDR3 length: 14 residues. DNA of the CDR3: TGTGCCAACCGGAGGACAAGCATGGGCACTGAAGCTTTCTTT. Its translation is CANRRTSMGTEAFF.

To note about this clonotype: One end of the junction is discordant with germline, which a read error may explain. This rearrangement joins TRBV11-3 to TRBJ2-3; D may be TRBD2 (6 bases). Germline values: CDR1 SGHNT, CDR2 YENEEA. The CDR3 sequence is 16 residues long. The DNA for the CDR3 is TGTGCCAGCAGCTTAACACGGACTACTAGCACAGATATGCAGTATTTT. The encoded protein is CASSLTRTTSTDMQYF.

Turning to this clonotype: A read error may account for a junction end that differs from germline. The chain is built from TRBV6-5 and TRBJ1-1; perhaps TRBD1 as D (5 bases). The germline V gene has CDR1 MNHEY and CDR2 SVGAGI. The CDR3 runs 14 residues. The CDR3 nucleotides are TGTGTCAGCAGGCAGGGACGGACGAACACTGAAGCTTTCTTT. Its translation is CVSRQGRTNTEAFF.

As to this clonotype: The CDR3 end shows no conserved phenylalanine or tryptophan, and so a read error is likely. The CDR3 DNA reads TGCGCCAGTAGCCAAGACGTTCCGGGCAGTTCGGGCACTAAAGCTTTCTAT. As protein: CASSQDVPGSSGTKAFY. The rearrangement links TRBV4-3 to TRBJ1-1; D is undetermined. The length of the CDR3 is 17 residues. Germline CDR1 and CDR2: LGHNA and YSLEER.

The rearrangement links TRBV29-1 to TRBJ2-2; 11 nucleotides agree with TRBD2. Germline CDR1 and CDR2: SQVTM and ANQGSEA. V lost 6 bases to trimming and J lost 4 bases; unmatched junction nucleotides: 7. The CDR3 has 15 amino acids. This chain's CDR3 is CSVAGTSGFTGELFF. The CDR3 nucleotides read TGCAGCGTGGCCGGGACTAGCGGATTCACCGGGGAGCTGTTTTTT.

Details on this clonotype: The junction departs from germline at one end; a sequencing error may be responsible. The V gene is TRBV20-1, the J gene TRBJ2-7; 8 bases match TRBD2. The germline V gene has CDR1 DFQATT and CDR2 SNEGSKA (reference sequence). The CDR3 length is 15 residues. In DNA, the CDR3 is TGCTGTGCTAGTGCTCGGACTCCCGGGGGGGACGAGCAGTACTTC. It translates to CCASARTPGGDEQYF.